The 32 T cell receptor beta chains given below trace back to one sample, sequenced in a study of cytotoxic CD8 clonotypes in ibrutinib-treated CLL. Assay used: immunoSEQ multiplex PCR; TCRdb lists only in-frame clones, some missing. The profile shows over 95,000 clones, more than 55% of them singletons. The material was PBMCs, obtained after 24 months of ibrutinib treatment. The receptors were sampled from a human donor with chronic lymphocytic leukemia.

The CDR3 DNA reads as TGCGCCAGCAGCCCGGGGGCGGGCGCCACAGATACGCAGTATTTT. Its translation is CASSPGAGATDTQYF. The chain uses TRBV5-1 and TRBJ2-3; either TRBD1 or TRBD2 may fit D (6 bases each). CDR1 and CDR2 (germline): SGHRS, YFSETQ. Trimming stripped 4 bases from V and 2 bases from J, with 14 bases between. CDR3 length: 15 amino acids.

This sequence joins TRBV21-1 and TRBJ1-1. TRBV21-1 is labeled a pseudogene. The CDR3 covers 14 residues. CDR3 in amino acids: CASWGGRQGQRAFF. CDR3 coding DNA: TGTGCCAGCTGGGGGGGCCGACAGGGCCAAAGAGCTTTCTTT.

The rearrangement joins TRBV29-1 to TRBJ2-2, with 10 bases identical to TRBD1. This CDR3 has 13 residues. Germline V CDR1 and CDR2: SQVTM, ANQGSEA. V lost 4 bases to trimming and J lost 4 bases; unmatched junction nucleotides: 0. The CDR3 coding sequence is TGCAGCGTTGGACAGGGGGCCACCGGGGAGCTGTTTTTT. It translates to CSVGQGATGELFF.

CDR3 sequence (DNA): TGTGCCAGCAGCCCAGGACAGGGGGCCACAGATACGCAGTATTTT. This encodes CASSPGQGATDTQYF. The gene calls are TRBV7-7 and TRBJ2-3; 11 nucleotides line up with TRBD1. This CDR3 comprises 15 residues. J was trimmed by 2 bases and V by 5 bases; bases with no gene match: 3. CDR1 SSHAT and CDR2 FNYEAQ come from the germline V gene (reference sequence).

V is TRBV30 and J is TRBJ1-1, with D possibly TRBD1 on 6 matching bases. The CDR3 extends over 13 amino acids. The germline CDR1 and CDR2 sequences are GTSNPN and SVGIG (reference sequence). Trimming cost V 4 bases and J 4 bases, with 13 bases left between them. This chain's CDR3 is CAWTPGGPTEAFF. DNA of the CDR3: TGTGCCTGGACCCCGGGGGGGCCCACTGAAGCTTTCTTT.

The chain is built from TRBV29-1 and TRBJ1-2; D uncertain. This CDR3 contains 14 residues. Germline V gene sequence: CDR1 SQVTM, CDR2 ANQGSEA. With 2 bases removed from V and 4 bases from J, the gap between germline ends came to 14 bases. DNA for the CDR3: TGCAGCGTTGAAATGGGGAAAAGGGCCTATGGCTACACCTTC. Translating gives CSVEMGKRAYGYTF.

Here the CDR3 reads CASSLTGDSYNEQFF. CDR3 coding DNA: TGTGCCAGCAGCTTAACGGGGGACTCCTACAATGAGCAGTTCTTC. The gene calls are TRBV7-3 and TRBJ2-1; D is tentatively TRBD1 or TRBD2 (5 bases each). This CDR3 region has 15 residues. The germline V gene has CDR1 SGHTA and CDR2 FQGTGA. V gave up 0 bases and J gave up 0 bases, with 6 bases separating them. Looking up the rest from reference TRBV7-3 and TRBJ2-1 gives the full variable domain: GAGVSQTPSNKVTEKGKYVELRCDPISGHTALYWYRQSLGQGPEFLIYFQGTGAADDSGLPNDRFFAVRPEGSVSTLKIQRTERGDSAVYLCASSLTGDSYNEQFFGPGTRLTVL.

The chain carries TRBV7-3 and TRBJ2-1, with D tentatively TRBD1 (6 bases). The CDR3 extends over 15 amino acids. Trimming pared 5 bases from V and 2 bases from J, leaving 13 bases between. Germline V gene lookup returns CDR1 SGHTA and CDR2 FQGTGA. The CDR3 nucleotides read TGTGCCAGCAGCCCGGGGCAGGGGCCCTACAATGAGCAGTTCTTC. This gives the protein CASSPGQGPYNEQFF.

The CDR3 DNA reads as TGTGCCATCAGTGGTGGCACCGGGGAGCTGTTTTTT. This encodes CAISGGTGELFF. The rearrangement joins TRBV10-3 to TRBJ2-2; D is ambiguous. This CDR3 is built from 12 residues. Germline V lookup: CDR1 ENHRY, CDR2 SYGVKD. The germline V and J ends were trimmed by 4 bases and 4 bases, with 4 bases remaining between them.

V gene TRBV6-6 combines with J gene TRBJ1-5; no reliable D call. The CDR3 spans 15 residues. From germline, CDR1 is MNHNY and CDR2 SVGAGI (reference sequence). The V gene lost 8 bases and the J gene lost 0 bases, with 14 bases spanning the gap. DNA for the CDR3: TGTGCCAGCGACGAGGAAGAAGGTAGCAATCAGCCCCAGCATTTT. Its protein product is CASDEEEGSNQPQHF.

The gene calls are TRBV7-7 and TRBJ2-7; no definite D call. This CDR3 is 10 amino acids long. Germline assignment: CDR1 SSHAT and CDR2 FNYEAQ (reference sequence). The DNA of the CDR3 is TGTGCTAGCTACGTCGGCGAGCAGTACTTC. It encodes CASYVGEQYF. The complete variable domain, with remaining parts taken from reference TRBV7-7 and TRBJ2-7, reads GAGVSQSPRYKVTKRGQDVTLRCDPISSHATLYWYQQALGQGPEFLTYFNYEAQPDKSGLPSDRFSAERPEGSISTLTIQRTEQRDSAMYRCASYVGEQYFGPGTRLTVT.

The rearrangement links TRBV6-1 to TRBJ2-7; 7 positions match TRBD1. Trimming cost V 4 bases and J 5 bases; bases outside gene matches: 11. CDR1 is MNHNS, CDR2 SASEGT, per germline. This CDR3 spans 15 amino acids. This CDR3 reads CASSGPRDRAHEQYF. DNA of the CDR3: TGTGCCAGCAGTGGTCCGAGAGACAGGGCCCACGAGCAGTACTTC.

This chain connects TRBV2 to TRBJ2-7; D perhaps matches TRBD2 (6 bases). Trimming removed 7 bases from V and 7 bases from J, with 14 bases in between. Germline V gives CDR1 SNHLY, CDR2 FYNNEI. The CDR3 is made up of 12 amino acids. The CDR3 sequence is CASNKEGMEQYF. The CDR3 region has the DNA TGTGCCAGCAATAAGGAGGGTATGGAGCAGTACTTC.

The chain joins TRBV10-3 to TRBJ2-3; TRBD2 matches at 12 bases. The CDR3 runs 13 residues. Germline trimming cut 10 bases from V and 4 bases from J; bases unmatched to any gene: 3. Germline CDR1 reads ENHRY; CDR2 reads SYGVKD. In DNA, the CDR3 is TGTGCCACCGCTAGCGGGGGGGCAGATACGCAGTATTTT. It yields the protein CATASGGADTQYF.

The chain employs TRBV9 and TRBJ1-1; possible D gene TRBD1, 5 bases. The CDR3 runs 13 residues. Germline CDR1 reads SGDLS; CDR2 reads YYNGEE. The V and J ends lost 4 bases and 1 base respectively, with 8 bases between them. This CDR3 reads CASSRGPNTEAFF. DNA of the CDR3: TGTGCCAGCAGCCGGGGACCGAACACTGAAGCTTTCTTT.

Only a few counts were recorded for this clone. V gene TRBV4-1 combines with J gene TRBJ2-3; 9 positions agree with TRBD2. This CDR3 comprises 16 residues. Trimming took 3 bases from V and 1 from J; bases not matched to a gene: 5. CDR1 and CDR2 from the germline V gene are MGHRA and YSYEKL. CDR3 residues: CASSQTRTSGTDTQYF. The DNA for the CDR3 is TGCGCCAGCAGCCAGACGAGGACTAGCGGCACAGATACGCAGTATTTT.

This chain joins TRBV19 and TRBJ1-6; 7 bases align to TRBD1. Looked up from germline, CDR1 is LNHDA and CDR2 is SQIVND (reference sequence). This CDR3 region has 16 residues. V gave up 5 bases and J gave up 6 bases; unmatched junction bases: 10. The CDR3 DNA is TGTGCCAGTAGTCCGGGGGGACAGATCTTTAATTCACCCCTCCACTTT. Amino acids: CASSPGGQIFNSPLHF.

CDR3 region: CSVERRGPDTQYF. Written as DNA, the CDR3 is TGCAGCGTTGAACGGCGGGGGCCTGATACGCAGTATTTT. The gene calls are TRBV29-1 and TRBJ2-3; a possible D gene is TRBD2 (7 bases). Germline values: CDR1 SQVTM, CDR2 ANQGSEA. The CDR3 sequence is 13 residues long. V lost 2 bases and J lost 6, with 12 bases in between.

The rearrangement joins TRBV20-1 to TRBJ2-5; perhaps TRBD1 as D (5 bases). V lost 8 bases to trimming and J lost 3 bases, with 10 bases between them. CDR3 length: 11 residues. Germline V CDR1 and CDR2: DFQATT, SNEGSKA (reference sequence). As DNA, the CDR3 is TGCAGTTCACAGGCAGAAGAGACCCAGTACTTC. This codes for CSSQAEETQYF.

The gene calls are TRBV5-1 and TRBJ1-6; 9 nucleotides match TRBD1. The V gene end was trimmed by 0 bases and the J gene end by 7 bases; junction bases not matched to a gene: 5. Germline V gene sequence: CDR1 SGHRS, CDR2 YFSETQ. The CDR3 loop spans 16 amino acids. CDR3 in amino acids: CASSLANGQGNSPLHF. CDR3 bases: TGCGCCAGCAGCTTGGCCAATGGACAGGGGAATTCACCCCTCCACTTT.

The chain recombines TRBV11-3 with TRBJ1-2, with 8 positions matching TRBD1. Trimming removed 4 bases from V and 6 bases from J; junction bases left unmatched: 7. CDR1 and CDR2 from the germline V gene are SGHNT and YENEEA. CDR3 length: 14 residues. The CDR3 protein is CASSSTGQGHGYTF. CDR3 bases: TGTGCCAGCAGCTCTACAGGACAGGGCCATGGCTACACCTTC.

This clone was recorded only once. The DNA of the CDR3 is TGTGCCAGCAGCCTGGGGACTAGCGGGGGGATCAACCAAGAGACCCAGTACTTC. Translated: CASSLGTSGGINQETQYF. This chain uses TRBV7-3 with TRBJ2-5, with TRBD2 matching 15 bases. J was trimmed by 0 bases and V by 5 bases; bases with no gene match: 7. Germline V gene lookup returns CDR1 SGHTA and CDR2 FQGTGA. CDR3 length equals 18 residues.

This clone was counted only a few times. The chain joins TRBV6-1 to TRBJ2-1; possibly TRBD2 for D (7 bases). Trimming removed 3 bases from V and 6 bases from J, with 12 bases in between. This CDR3 region has 14 residues. Germline-derived CDR1 and CDR2 are MNHNS and SASEGT. CDR3 sequence reads: CASSDSGGPNEQFF. The CDR3 DNA sequence: TGTGCCAGCAGTGATTCCGGGGGGCCCAATGAGCAGTTCTTC.

With regard to this clone: Lacking the conserved final phenylalanine or tryptophan, this CDR3 likely reflects a read error. Because the CDR3's place on the DNA is in doubt, the DNA is left out and the CDR3 is given as listed by TCRdb. The chain joins TRBV6-6 to TRBJ1-1; the D segment call TRBD1 is taken from the table without a DNA check. Ends included, the CDR3 has 13 residues. Germline V gene lookup returns CDR1 MNHNY and CDR2 SVGAGI (reference sequence). The CDR3 reads CASSAGGDRGLLG.

The chain uses TRBV6-5 and TRBJ2-7; a possible D gene is TRBD2 (5 bases). Per germline, CDR1 MNHEY and CDR2 SVGAGI. The CDR3 has 12 residues. V lost 7 bases and J 5 bases, leaving 12 bases between the germline ends. The CDR3 protein is CASKHRGHEQYF. The CDR3 nucleotides read TGTGCCAGCAAACACCGAGGGCACGAGCAGTACTTC.

The chain joins TRBV9 to TRBJ2-1; the match to TRBD2 covers 12 bases. This CDR3 has 15 amino acids. CDR1 is SGDLS and CDR2 is YYNGEE in the germline V gene. Germline trimming cut 5 bases from V and 4 bases from J; bases unmatched to any gene: 4. This CDR3 is CASSPTSGGYNEQFF. In DNA, the CDR3 is TGTGCCAGCAGTCCGACTAGCGGGGGTTACAATGAGCAGTTCTTC.

This clone was found a few times. The V call is TRBV5-4, the J call TRBJ1-6; D is unresolved. Per germline, CDR1 SGHNT and CDR2 YYREEE (reference sequence). CDR3 length equals 14 residues. Deletions cut 0 bases from V and 17 bases from J, with 18 bases between. The CDR3 loop reads CASSLDGEFSSFHF. CDR3 DNA: TGTGCCAGCAGCTTGGACGGGGAGTTTTCCTCATTCCACTTT.

The rearrangement links TRBV11-2 to TRBJ2-1; D gene ambiguous. The V and J ends lost 7 bases and 8 bases respectively, with 9 bases between them. The CDR3 extends over 11 amino acids. Germline loops: CDR1 SGHAT, CDR2 FQNNGV. The CDR3 DNA is TGTGCCAGCACCTTGGCCGATGAGCAGTTCTTC. It yields the protein CASTLADEQFF. Together with reference TRBV11-2 and TRBJ2-1, the CDR3 gives the full variable domain: EAGVAQSPRYKIIEKRQSVAFWCNPISGHATLYWYQQILGQGPKLLIQFQNNGVVDDSQLPKDRFSAERLKGVDSTLKIQPAKLEDSAVYLCASTLADEQFFGPGTRLTVL.

The chain recombines TRBV30 with TRBJ2-3; a possible D gene is TRBD1 (6 bases). The CDR3 has 12 amino acids. Germline V gene lookup returns CDR1 GTSNPN and CDR2 SVGIG (reference sequence). Trimming removed 7 bases at V and 2 bases at J, with 10 bases between. Here the CDR3 DNA reads TGTGCCTTCGACAGGTTCACAGATACGCAGTATTTT. It encodes CAFDRFTDTQYF.

V and J are TRBV29-1 and TRBJ2-3, with D possibly being TRBD1 (6 bases). Germline V gene lookup returns CDR1 SQVTM and CDR2 ANQGSEA. V was trimmed by 1 base and J by 5 bases, leaving 16 bases between them. This CDR3 spans 15 amino acids. The CDR3 loop is CSVEATGSQIDTQYF. The DNA of the CDR3 is TGCAGCGTTGAAGCGACAGGCTCACAAATAGATACGCAGTATTTT.

The V call is TRBV6-1, the J call TRBJ1-2, with D unclear. V was cut by 1 base and J by 9 bases, with 6 bases left in between. The CDR3 runs 11 residues. CDR1 is MNHNS, CDR2 SASEGT, per germline. CDR3 DNA: TGTGCCAGCAGTGAAGAGTATAGCTACACCTTC. This translates into CASSEEYSYTF.

This clone was seen once. The chain combines TRBV5-1 with TRBJ1-1; weak D call: TRBD1 (5 bases). This CDR3 has 14 amino acids. Per germline, CDR1 SGHRS and CDR2 YFSETQ. Trimming took 4 bases from V and 8 from J, leaving 18 bases between them. The DNA for the CDR3 is TGCGCCAGCAGCCCCGGGACCGAAGCTTCCGAAGCTTTCTTT. Translation gives CASSPGTEASEAFF.